The 2 T cell receptor beta chains below all came from one sample that was sequenced in a study of T cell responses to AZD1222 COVID-19 vaccine. Clones were read by immunoSEQ multiplex PCR, and TCRdb kept only the in-frame ones, dropping some. Of some 150,000 clones detected, approximately 90% appear once; the ten largest clones hold roughly 1.6%. The sample was peripheral blood, taken 28 days after the second AZD1222 dose. Receptors originate from an adult who received the AZD1222 COVID-19 vaccine.

The CDR3 coding sequence is TGTGCCAGCAGTTTGGCAGGGGGCGCGGGTCCTAACTATGGCTACACCTTC. Its protein product is CASSLAGGAGPNYGYTF. This rearrangement joins TRBV28 to TRBJ1-2, with 8 bases that match TRBD1. The V and J ends lost 3 bases and 0 bases, in that order; junction bases with no gene match: 9. The germline gives CDR1 MDHEN, CDR2 SYDVKM. The CDR3 spans 17 residues.

This chain uses TRBV29-1 with TRBJ2-2, with D unresolved. In germline, CDR1 is SQVTM, CDR2 ANQGSEA. This CDR3 has 11 amino acids. Deletions cut 2 bases from V and 8 bases from J, with 6 bases between. The CDR3: CSVEFWGELFF. CDR3 coding DNA: TGCAGCGTTGAATTTTGGGGGGAGCTGTTTTTT.